This T cell receptor beta chain originates from a study of OX40 agonist ivuxolimab in advanced cancers. Study at large: People who had prior anti-PD-1, anti-PD-L1 or anti-CTLA-4 therapy could take part, and about 37% had some. Whole-study findings and limits: CD4+ T cells averaged fewer expanded clones than CD8+ T cells.

The assay was immunoSEQ multiplex PCR, and TCRdb's table has in-frame clones only and misses some. This table holds 100,000 or so clones, approximately 90% found once. With baseline, cycle 4 day 1, and cycle 7 day 1 as timepoints, blood was sampled. This clone appeared a single time. The antigen is undetermined. This TCR was sampled from an adult with an advanced solid tumor such as melanoma, head and neck, liver or kidney cancer. The material was CD4+ or CD8+ T cells sorted from blood, obtained in a trial of the OX40 agonist ivuxolimab.

CDR3 loop: CASSEVYRTNYGYTF. CDR3 DNA sequence: TGTGCCAGCAGTGAAGTGTACAGGACAAACTATGGCTACACCTTC. V is TRBV2 and J is TRBJ1-2; D may be TRBD1 (5 bases). Looked up from germline, CDR1 is SNHLY and CDR2 is FYNNEI. This CDR3 is 15 amino acids long. The V end lost 1 base, the J end lost 2 bases, and 11 bases lay between the germline ends.